This T cell receptor beta chain came from a study of OX40 agonist ivuxolimab in advanced cancers. In the study overall: Prior anti-PD-1, anti-PD-L1 or anti-CTLA-4 therapy did not bar entry, and about 40% had some.

General observations from the study: What antigens the expanded peripheral T cells recognized was never established. Expanded clones tended on average to be more numerous among CD8+ T cells than CD4+.

About this clone itself: The target antigen is unknown.

CDR3 length equals 15 residues. The ends were cut back, 3 bases at V and 3 bases at J, with 15 bases in the middle. Germline CDR1 is MNHNS and CDR2 is SASEGT. This table comes from immunoSEQ multiplex PCR, and its TCRdb copy is limited to in-frame clones, with some not included. The sample lists more than 25,000 clones; roughly 83% were seen once. The sequenced sample was CD4+ or CD8+ T cells sorted from blood, obtained in a trial of the OX40 agonist ivuxolimab. This clonotype was obtained from an adult with an advanced solid tumor such as melanoma, head and neck, liver or kidney cancer. The chain couples TRBV6-1 to TRBJ2-7; perhaps TRBD1 as D (5 bases). CDR3 region: CASSDPWQGHYEQYF. CDR3 DNA sequence: TGTGCCAGCAGTGATCCCTGGCAGGGTCACTACGAGCAGTACTTC.